The 22 T cell receptor beta chains reported below all come from one sample, sequenced in a study of T cells after yellow fever vaccination. TCRdb analysed the 5' RACE reads with MiXCR anew, one entry per CDR3 protein. The sample carries around 30,000 distinct CDR3 sequences, roughly 6.1% recorded once. Sequenced here: PBMCs, either bulk or a sorted T-cell subset (CD4+, CD8+, memory, or dextramer-sorted; not recorded which), sampled on the day of the yellow fever booster vaccination. The source of these receptors is a man under 40 who received the YFV17D yellow fever vaccine.

This clonotype turned up a few times. The junction shows a germline mismatch at one end, possibly a read error. The chain couples TRBV28 to TRBJ2-1; the match to TRBD2 covers 9 bases. Germline assignment: CDR1 MDHEN and CDR2 SYDVKM. The CDR3 has 15 residues. The CDR3 here is CATTVGTSMSNAQFF. As DNA, the CDR3 is TGTGCCACCACAGTGGGGACTAGCATGAGTAATGCGCAGTTCTTC.

This clonotype was detected many times. The CDR3 DNA is TGCAGTGCTAGCAGGCAGTCGGCGGGCTACACCTTC. Encoded protein: CSASRQSAGYTF. This chain uses TRBV20-1 with TRBJ1-2; D is uncertain. Per the germline V gene, CDR1 is DFQATT and CDR2 is SNEGSKA (reference sequence). The germline V and J ends were trimmed by 3 bases and 8 bases, with 13 bases remaining between them. This CDR3 region has 12 residues.

This clonotype has ten or more counts. The chain couples TRBV7-9 to TRBJ1-1, with TRBD1 identical over 7 bases. This CDR3 spans 14 amino acids. Germline assignment: CDR1 SEHNR and CDR2 FQNEAQ (reference sequence). V lost 5 bases to trimming and J lost 6 bases; unmatched junction nucleotides: 9. The CDR3 reads CASSPRQGGSEAFF. The CDR3, as DNA: TGTGCCAGCAGCCCCAGACAGGGCGGCTCTGAAGCTTTCTTT.

This clonotype was recorded only once. The chain links TRBV5-8 to TRBJ1-5; a weak D match, TRBD1 (5 bases). CDR1 and CDR2 (germline): SGHTS, YDEGEE. This CDR3 has 13 residues. V gave up 2 bases and J gave up 6 bases, with 9 bases separating them. CDR3 in amino acids: CASSLGEGQPQHF. CDR3 DNA: TGTGCCAGCAGCTTAGGGGAGGGTCAGCCCCAGCATTTT.

This clonotype was seen at least ten times. The genes are TRBV15 and TRBJ2-1; TRBD2 is a possible D gene (5 bases). Trimming took off 3 bases at V and 3 bases at J, with 15 bases between the two ends. Germline CDR1 is LNHNV and CDR2 is YYDKDF (reference sequence). The CDR3 loop spans 16 amino acids. CDR3 nucleotide sequence: TGTGCCACCAGCAGGGACCTTACTACTAGCTACAATGAGCAGTTCTTC. Protein sequence: CATSRDLTTSYNEQFF.

The chain recombines TRBV6-1 with TRBJ2-6, with D perhaps given as TRBD1 or TRBD2 (6 bases each). Germline V CDR1 and CDR2: MNHNS, SASEGT. The CDR3 length is 16 residues. With 5 bases removed from V and 2 bases from J, the gap between germline ends came to 13 bases. DNA of the CDR3: TGTGCCAGCAGTCTAAAGGGGGGAACTGGGGCCAACGTCCTGACTTTC. Residues: CASSLKGGTGANVLTF.

As concerns this clonotype: One junction end does not reproduce the germline sequence, and a read error may be involved. V usage is TRBV20-1 and J usage is TRBJ1-5; D unclear. CDR1 is DFQATT and CDR2 is SNEGSKA in the germline V gene (reference sequence). The CDR3 is 15 amino acids. This CDR3 is CCARVGSVSNQPQHF. The CDR3, as DNA: TGCTGTGCCCGGGTGGGTAGTGTGAGCAATCAGCCCCAGCATTTT.

In its sample, this clonotype was seen many times. This sequence joins TRBV5-1 and TRBJ2-3; 12 nucleotides line up with TRBD2. This CDR3 has 17 residues. Trimming took 3 bases from V and 5 from J; bases not matched to a gene: 10. The germline gives CDR1 SGHRS, CDR2 YFSETQ. The CDR3 nucleotides read TGCGCCAGCAGCTCGGCTAGCGGGAGGGCCAAGTTAGATACGCAGTATTTT. It specifies CASSSASGRAKLDTQYF.

In this sample, this clonotype turned up many times. The chain combines TRBV12-3 or TRBV12-4 with TRBJ1-1; perhaps TRBD1 as D (5 bases). V lost 3 bases and J 4 bases, leaving 9 bases between the germline ends. The CDR3 covers 13 residues. The CDR3 region has the DNA TGTGCCAGCAGTTTGGGACCGGCCACTGAAGCTTTCTTT. The encoded protein is CASSLGPATEAFF.

Ten or more counts support this clonotype. The rearrangement joins TRBV20-1 to TRBJ1-2; D ambiguous. This CDR3 contains 12 residues. V was pared by 5 bases and J by 8 bases, with 15 bases between. Per the germline V gene, CDR1 is DFQATT and CDR2 is SNEGSKA (reference sequence). The CDR3 reads CSALRHKDGYTF. The CDR3 nucleotides are TGCAGTGCTTTGAGACATAAAGACGGCTACACCTTC.

This clonotype was counted many times. V and J are TRBV27 and TRBJ2-5; D is perhaps TRBD2 (5 bases). The CDR3 spans 15 residues. Trimming removed 2 bases at V and 5 bases at J, with 15 bases between. Germline CDR1 reads MNHEY; CDR2 reads SMNVEV (reference sequence). CDR3 bases: TGTGCCAGCAGTTTAAGTTGGGGAGACTTGGAGACCCAGTACTTC. Its translation is CASSLSWGDLETQYF.

The chain recombines TRBV12-3 or TRBV12-4 with TRBJ2-7; D is perhaps TRBD1 (5 bases). This CDR3 has 12 residues. V was shortened by 2 bases and J by 6 bases, with 8 bases between the two germline ends. The CDR3 loop is CASSLRGLEQYF. DNA for the CDR3: TGTGCCAGCAGTTTAAGGGGCCTCGAGCAGTACTTC.

Sample share makes this clonotype medium-sized. V is TRBV12-3 or TRBV12-4 and J is TRBJ1-5; D unclear. V was clipped by 2 bases and J by 2 bases, with 7 bases between them. The CDR3 extends over 14 amino acids. The DNA for the CDR3 is TGTGCCAGCAGTTTAAGTACAGGCAATCAGCCCCAGCATTTT. It specifies CASSLSTGNQPQHF.

This clonotype was detected many times. This sequence joins TRBV2 and TRBJ2-7; D gene uncertain. V was shortened by 0 bases and J by 3 bases, with 6 bases between the two germline ends. CDR3 length: 13 residues. Germline V lookup: CDR1 SNHLY, CDR2 FYNNEI. CDR3 DNA sequence: TGTGCCAGCAGTGAAGCGCTCGACTACGAGCAGTACTTC. It translates to CASSEALDYEQYF.

This clonotype appeared many times. This may come from a read error, since a much larger clone is one base off. The chain is built from TRBV29-1 and TRBJ2-7; 11 positions agree with TRBD2. J gave up 4 bases and V 4 bases, and 0 bases lay outside the gene matches. Germline lookup yields CDR1 SQVTM and CDR2 ANQGSEA. CDR3 length: 12 amino acids. In nucleotides, the CDR3 is TGCAGCGTTGCTAGCGGGAGGTACGAGCAGTACTTC. Residues: CSVASGRYEQYF.

The V and J genes are TRBV15 and TRBJ2-1; TRBD1 matches 7 bases. Germline V CDR1 and CDR2: LNHNV, YYDKDF (reference sequence). The CDR3 length is 15 residues. V was pared by 0 bases and J by 7 bases, with 6 bases of the junction left unmatched. The chain's CDR3 is CATSRDRTGENEQFF. The CDR3 DNA reads TGTGCCACCAGCAGAGATCGCACAGGGGAGAATGAGCAGTTCTTC.

This clonotype was detected only once. With a much larger clone just one base away, this may be a read error. The V gene is TRBV12-3 or TRBV12-4, the J gene TRBJ2-1, with no clear D. Trimming stripped 5 bases from V and 11 bases from J, with 10 bases between. The CDR3 contains 11 residues. This CDR3 is CASSERWQQFF. The CDR3, as DNA: TGTGCCAGCAGTGAACGGTGGCAGCAGTTCTTC.

The sample holds many counts of this clonotype. The J gene is TRBJ2-3, the V gene TRBV20-1, with D possibly matching TRBD2 (5 bases). V gave up 1 base and J gave up 1 base, with 9 bases separating them. CDR1 DFQATT and CDR2 SNEGSKA come from the germline V gene (reference sequence). This CDR3 has 14 amino acids. The CDR3, as DNA: TGCAGTGCTAGAGTGGGTAGCGGCACAGATACGCAGTATTTT. Its protein is CSARVGSGTDTQYF.

Sample share makes this clonotype medium-sized. The chain has TRBV7-8 and TRBJ2-4; the match to TRBD1 covers 7 bases. Germline trimming cut 5 bases from V and 5 bases from J; bases unmatched to any gene: 6. Germline assignment: CDR1 SGHVS and CDR2 FQNEAQ. The length of the CDR3 is 14 residues. The CDR3 DNA follows: TGTGCCAGCAGCGCTAGGGGGCTCCAAAACATTCAGTACTTC. Its translation is CASSARGLQNIQYF.

Many counts were recorded for this clonotype. The V call is TRBV10-3, the J call TRBJ2-1; tentative D call: TRBD2 (6 bases). The CDR3 covers 15 residues. Per germline, CDR1 ENHRY and CDR2 SYGVKD. With 8 bases removed from V and 5 bases from J, the gap between germline ends came to 19 bases. CDR3 region: CAIRATRTGDNEQFF. The DNA of the CDR3 is TGTGCCATCCGCGCTACTAGAACGGGGGACAATGAGCAGTTCTTC.

The rearrangement joins TRBV29-1 to TRBJ2-5; D ambiguous. The ends were cut back, 4 bases at V and 4 bases at J, with 13 bases in the middle. The length of the CDR3 is 13 residues. Germline CDR1 is SQVTM and CDR2 is ANQGSEA. CDR3 residues: CSVGGIGVETQYF. The CDR3 coding sequence is TGCAGCGTTGGAGGCATAGGAGTAGAGACCCAGTACTTC.

The sample holds many counts of this clonotype. V and J are TRBV6-5 and TRBJ1-2; tentatively, D is TRBD1 (6 bases). This CDR3 has 12 amino acids. Germline V gene data show CDR1 as MNHEY and CDR2 as SVGAGI. V was shortened by 6 bases and J by 8 bases, with 13 bases between the two germline ends. The CDR3 is CASRRQEGGYTF. In DNA, the CDR3 is TGTGCCAGCAGACGACAGGAGGGCGGCTACACCTTC.